This entry concerns a single T cell receptor (beta chain). What it binds is not known. These data belong to a study of T cell responses to AZD1222 COVID-19 vaccine. The wider study: It was second doses at about 4 or about 12 weeks that were pooled.

Whole-study findings and limits: At 160-218 and 743-854, vaccine-associated CD4 TCRs were dominant, and they spanned spike. Baseline serostatus was positive in only a handful of AZD1222 recipients.

Trimming stripped 5 bases from V and 1 base from J, with 15 bases between. Per the germline V gene, CDR1 is SEHNR and CDR2 is FQNEAQ (reference sequence). This CDR3 is 16 amino acids long. Clones were read by immunoSEQ multiplex PCR, and TCRdb kept only the in-frame ones, dropping some. The profile shows 150,000 or so clones, around 86% of them singletons. Sequenced here: peripheral blood, sampled on day 0 of AZD1222 vaccination. The sequence came from an adult in good health. This chain connects TRBV7-9 to TRBJ2-1; D gene ambiguous. CDR3 sequence: CASSPVPDPSYNEQFF. The DNA for the CDR3 is TGTGCCAGCAGCCCGGTCCCGGACCCATCCTACAATGAGCAGTTCTTC.